This TCR beta chain was documented in a study of cytomegalovirus exposure and HLA in healthy donors. This CDR3 has 14 amino acids. Germline loops: CDR1 SGHNT, CDR2 YYREEE (reference sequence). Trimming removed 8 bases from V and 6 bases from J; junction bases left unmatched: 9. On this clone: Its antigen is unidentified.

Study-level findings and limits: Researchers left out some V segments, among them TRBV6-2 and TRBV6-3, as indistinguishable.

PCR amplification relied on 60 Vbeta primers (plus 13 Jbeta primers). Some clones are missing from TCRdb's copy, which holds only in-frame ones; the method was immunoSEQ multiplex PCR. The data contain about 100,000 clones, more than 80% of them singletons. The specimen sequenced was PBMCs. The V gene is TRBV5-4, the J gene TRBJ2-7; 12 nucleotides match TRBD2. The clonotype originates from a man aged 30 to 45 in good health and CMV-seronegative. As DNA, the CDR3 is TGTGCCAGTAGCAAAGGACTAGCGGGGTCCGAGCAGTACTTC. It specifies CASSKGLAGSEQYF.